This TCR beta chain was sequenced in a study of cytomegalovirus exposure and HLA in healthy donors. Study-level points and caveats: Most observed TCR sequences were rare, whereas some public TCRs were detected in many donors. Presence/absence analyses rested on an assumption that sequencing depth was roughly uniform across donors. Clonal expansion was found to be greater in HLA-associated TCR beta chains than in equally common others in a later analysis. In terms of immune exposure information, only CMV serostatus was available.

CDR3 size: 15 residues. Germline loops: CDR1 SNHLY, CDR2 FYNNEI. Trimming removed 3 bases from V and 2 bases from J; junction bases left unmatched: 3. As to this clone: Its antigen is unknown.

PCR employed 60 Vbeta and 13 Jbeta primers. The data were produced by immunoSEQ multiplex PCR, yet TCRdb's version contains in-frame clones alone and is incomplete. This table has 150,000 to 200,000 clones, 70% to 80% appearing once. The sample consisted of PBMCs. The clonotype originates from a man aged 25 to 40 in good health and CMV-seronegative. This rearrangement joins TRBV2 to TRBJ2-5; TRBD2 matches at 10 bases. This CDR3 reads CASSDSGRGQETQYF. DNA for the CDR3: TGTGCCAGCAGTGACAGCGGGAGGGGACAAGAGACCCAGTACTTC.